This T cell receptor (beta chain) was documented in a study of CD8 T cells in ankylosing spondylitis. Overall study findings and caveats: Both synovial fluid and blood in reactive arthritis had previously been reported to carry some motif variants. The authors reported significant enrichment of disease-linked clones in matched ankylosing spondylitis synovial fluid. Relatively scarce in peripheral blood, disease-linked clones were CD8+. Several highly homologous variants made up a TCR beta motif, and this motif appeared characteristic of ankylosing spondylitis blood.

In the case of this clonotype: The antigen is unknown.

The V end lost 1 base, the J end lost 7 bases, and 26 bases lay between the germline ends. CDR1 is SGHAT, CDR2 FQNNGV, per germline. The length of the CDR3 is 19 residues. TCRdb re-analysed the 5' RACE reads in MiXCR, keeping a single row per CDR3 protein. The table shows about 150,000 distinct CDR3 sequences, with approximately 44% occurring only once. This sequence joins TRBV11-2 and TRBJ2-1; a weak D match, TRBD2 (6 bases). Sequenced: synovial fluid, either unsorted or a sorted T cell fraction (not recorded which). The sequence was obtained from a male donor with ankylosing spondylitis. The CDR3 region is CASSLGGTGGSALRNEQFF. The CDR3 bases are TGTGCCAGCAGCTTAGGAGGGACTGGGGGTAGCGCCCTAAGAAATGAGCAGTTCTTC.